This T cell receptor beta chain was captured in a study of blood T cells in healthy people across ages. CDR1 and CDR2 (germline): DFQATT, SNEGSKA (reference sequence). The CDR3 contains 16 residues. Trimming took 1 base from V and 5 from J, leaving 20 bases between them. The use of a sample-barcoded 5' primer and a J-beta primer mix characterized a second PCR of 7 to 11 cycles. MiXCR was run by TCRdb on the 5' RACE reads, yielding one entry per CDR3 protein. The sample records 650,000 to 950,000 distinct CDR3 sequences, around 42% being singletons. The chain employs TRBV20-1 and TRBJ1-1; weak D call: TRBD1 (6 bases). This clonotype was obtained from a man in his 60s in good health. Sequenced material: blood. This chain's CDR3 is CSARGGPQGGGTEAFF. Here the CDR3 DNA reads TGCAGTGCTAGAGGCGGACCACAGGGAGGAGGGACTGAAGCTTTCTTT.